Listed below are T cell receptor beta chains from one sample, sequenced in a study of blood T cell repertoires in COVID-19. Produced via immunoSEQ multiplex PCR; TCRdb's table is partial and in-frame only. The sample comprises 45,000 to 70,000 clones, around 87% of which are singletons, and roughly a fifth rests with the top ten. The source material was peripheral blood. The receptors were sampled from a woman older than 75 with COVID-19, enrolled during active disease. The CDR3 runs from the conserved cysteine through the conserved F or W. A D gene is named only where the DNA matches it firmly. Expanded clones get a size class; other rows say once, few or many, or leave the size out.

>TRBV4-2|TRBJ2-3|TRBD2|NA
TGTGCCAGCAGCCCACAAGGTCGAGCGGGGGGCACAGATACGCAGTATTTT
CASSPQGRAGGTDTQYF
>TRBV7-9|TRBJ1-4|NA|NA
TGTGCCAGCAGCAGCTTAGCGGATCGGAGATTTACCGGAGAAAAACTGTTTTTT
CASSSLADRRFTGEKLFF
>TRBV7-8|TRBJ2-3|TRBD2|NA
TGTGCCAGCAGCTTAGGGACTAGCGGTAGCACAGATACGCAGTATTTT
CASSLGTSGSTDTQYF
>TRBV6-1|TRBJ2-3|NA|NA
TGTGCCAGCAGTGAAAGAGGCTTCACAGATACGCAGTATTTT
CASSERGFTDTQYF
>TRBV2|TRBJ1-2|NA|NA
TGTGCCAGCACCCAGGCCAGGGTCGGATATGGCTACACCTTC
CASTQARVGYGYTF
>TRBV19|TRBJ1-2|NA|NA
TGTGCCAGTAGCCCAGAGGGAAGGGATGGCTACACCTTC
CASSPEGRDGYTF
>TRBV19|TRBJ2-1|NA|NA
TGTGCCAGTAGTATCGGACACCCAAATACCTACAATGAGCAGTTCTTC
CASSIGHPNTYNEQFF
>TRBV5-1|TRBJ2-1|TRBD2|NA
TGCGCCAGCAGCGAGACTAGCGGGGGCCTATACAATGAGCAGTTCTTC
CASSETSGGLYNEQFF
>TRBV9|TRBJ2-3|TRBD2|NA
TGTGCCAGCAGCGGGCGTAGCGGGGGGGCCACAGATACGCAGTATTTT
CASSGRSGGATDTQYF
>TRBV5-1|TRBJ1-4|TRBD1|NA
TGCGCCAGCGCTCCGGACAGGGGACGTGAAAAACTGTTTTTT
CASAPDRGREKLFF
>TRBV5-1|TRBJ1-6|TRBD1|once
TGCGCCAGCAGCTCCGGGACAGGGAATATACCCTATAATTCACCCCTCCACTTT
CASSSGTGNIPYNSPLHF